This TCR beta chain was profiled in a study of cytomegalovirus exposure and HLA in healthy donors. General observations from the study: A later analysis reportedly found fewer N-insertions in an Asian-associated ancestry cluster than the roughly 680-donor mean. Researchers reported in a later analysis that a missense DCLRE1C variant was tied to TCR beta V- and J-gene trimming. The majority of CMV-associated TCR beta chains were reported as apparently HLA-restricted in a later analysis. Listed as cytomegalovirus-associated were 150 to 200 TCR beta chains.

In its sample, this clone was seen a few times. Its antigen is currently unknown. This CDR3 has 13 amino acids. Trimming cost V 4 bases and J 10 bases; bases outside gene matches: 4. CDR1 is LNHDA and CDR2 is SQIVND in the germline V gene (reference sequence). Amplification used 60 Vbeta primers and 13 Jbeta primers. Generated by immunoSEQ multiplex PCR, the TCRdb table keeps only in-frame clones and is missing some. The table lists fewer than 250,000 clones, 75% to 80% of them singletons. The sample taken for sequencing was PBMCs. This TCR came from a man between 18 and 29 years old in good health and CMV-seronegative. The V call is TRBV19, the J call TRBJ2-1, with 10 bases that match TRBD2. CDR3 loop: CASSTQREGEQFF. CDR3 in DNA: TGTGCCAGTAGTACACAGCGGGAGGGCGAGCAGTTCTTC.